This entry features one T cell receptor (beta chain) sequence. The J segment lost 2 bases and the V segment lost 3 bases, leaving 7 bases of the junction unmatched. Germline lookup yields CDR1 GTSNPN and CDR2 SVGIG (reference sequence). This CDR3 has 14 residues. Libraries were prepared by immunoSEQ multiplex PCR; TCRdb keeps only in-frame clonotypes and omits some of them. Counted here are about 6,800 clones, about 26% occurring once; the ten biggest clones make up around 4.5%. These data belong to a study of graft-versus-host responses after intestinal transplantation. Cell sorting after the reaction yielded proliferating CFSE-low CD3+CD4+ and CD3+CD8+ responders. Study-level points and caveats: GvH clones occurred in recipient marrow; some first appeared in ileum or blood.

The chain is built from TRBV30 and TRBJ2-7; 7 nucleotides line up with TRBD2. The TCR was taken from a human patient who received an intestinal transplant. The sample here was alloreactive CD4+ T cells from a mixed lymphocyte reaction culture, taken before intestinal transplant. The sample's subset: CFSE-low proliferating T cells sorted from roughly six-day pre-transplant mixed lymphocyte reaction (GvH or HvG direction). CDR3 region: CAWRGGGTAYEQYF. The CDR3 bases are TGTGCCTGGAGGGGCGGGGGTACGGCCTACGAGCAGTACTTC.